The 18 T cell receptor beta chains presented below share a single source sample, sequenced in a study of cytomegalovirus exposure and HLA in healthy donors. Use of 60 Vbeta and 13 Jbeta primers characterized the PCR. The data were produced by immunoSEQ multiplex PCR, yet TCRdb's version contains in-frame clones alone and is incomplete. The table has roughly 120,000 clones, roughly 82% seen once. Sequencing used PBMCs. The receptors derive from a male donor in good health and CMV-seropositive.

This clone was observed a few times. CDR3 loop: CASSEDFTGDTQYF. The CDR3 nucleotides read TGTGCCAGCAGTGAAGACTTCACGGGGGATACGCAGTATTTT. The chain uses TRBV2 and TRBJ2-3, with a weak D call TRBD2 (5 bases). The CDR3 is 14 amino acids. Germline values: CDR1 SNHLY, CDR2 FYNNEI. Trimming cost V 1 base and J 6 bases, with 11 bases left between them.

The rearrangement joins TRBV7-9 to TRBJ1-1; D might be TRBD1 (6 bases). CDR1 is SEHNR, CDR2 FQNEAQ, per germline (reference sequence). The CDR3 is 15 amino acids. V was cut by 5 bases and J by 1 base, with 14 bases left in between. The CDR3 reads CASSTTGTKNTEAFF. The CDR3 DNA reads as TGTGCCAGCAGCACAACCGGGACAAAGAACACTGAAGCTTTCTTT.

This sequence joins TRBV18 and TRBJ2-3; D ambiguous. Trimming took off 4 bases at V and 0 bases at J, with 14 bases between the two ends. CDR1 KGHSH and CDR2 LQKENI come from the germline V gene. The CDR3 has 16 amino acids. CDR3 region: CASSQLPATSTDTQYF. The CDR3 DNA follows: TGTGCCAGCTCACAACTACCGGCGACTAGCACAGATACGCAGTATTTT.

DNA for the CDR3: TGTGCCACCACTCCCCGTGGGACAGGATCCTCCTACGAGCAGTACTTC. This codes for CATTPRGTGSSYEQYF. The V call is TRBV15, the J call TRBJ2-7; 8 nucleotides match TRBD1. The CDR3 consists of 16 residues. The germline V gene has CDR1 LNHNV and CDR2 YYDKDF (reference sequence). With 7 bases clipped from V and 0 bases from J, the junction kept 11 bases outside the gene matches.

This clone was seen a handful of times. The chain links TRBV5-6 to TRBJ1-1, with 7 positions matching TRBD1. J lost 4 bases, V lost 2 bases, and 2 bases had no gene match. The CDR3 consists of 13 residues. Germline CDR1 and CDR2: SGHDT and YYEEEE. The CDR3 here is CASSFTGVTEAFF. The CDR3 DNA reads TGTGCCAGCAGCTTTACAGGGGTCACTGAAGCTTTCTTT.

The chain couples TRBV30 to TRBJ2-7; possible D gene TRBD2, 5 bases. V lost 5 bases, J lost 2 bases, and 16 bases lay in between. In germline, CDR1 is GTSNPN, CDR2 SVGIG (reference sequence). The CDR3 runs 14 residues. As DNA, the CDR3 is TGTGCCTGGTCACGGGGTAGGAGGACCTACGAGCAGTACTTC. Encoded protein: CAWSRGRRTYEQYF.

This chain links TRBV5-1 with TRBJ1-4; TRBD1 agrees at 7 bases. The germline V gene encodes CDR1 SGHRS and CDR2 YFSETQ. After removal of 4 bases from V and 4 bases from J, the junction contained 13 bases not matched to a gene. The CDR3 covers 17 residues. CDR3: CASSARQSGTVNEKLFF. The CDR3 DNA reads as TGCGCCAGCAGCGCCCGGCAGTCCGGGACAGTTAATGAAAAACTGTTTTTT.

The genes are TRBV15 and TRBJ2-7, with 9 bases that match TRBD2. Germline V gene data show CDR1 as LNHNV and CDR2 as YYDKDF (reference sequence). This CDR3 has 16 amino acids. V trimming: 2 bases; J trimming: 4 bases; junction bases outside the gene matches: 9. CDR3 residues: CATSRLGASGIYEQYF. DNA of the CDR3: TGTGCCACCAGCAGACTTGGAGCTAGCGGGATTTACGAGCAGTACTTC.

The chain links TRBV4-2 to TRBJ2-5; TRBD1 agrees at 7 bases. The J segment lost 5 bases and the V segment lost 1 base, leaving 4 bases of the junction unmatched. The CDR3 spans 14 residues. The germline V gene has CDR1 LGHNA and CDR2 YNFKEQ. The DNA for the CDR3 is TGTGCCAGCAGCCAAGGTGACAGGGAGGAGACCCAGTACTTC. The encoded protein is CASSQGDREETQYF.

The CDR3 coding sequence is TGTGCCAGCAGTCCGAACTACGTCCGGGGAGAGTACTTC. The encoded protein is CASSPNYVRGEYF. The rearrangement uses TRBV27 and TRBJ2-7, with D perhaps TRBD2 (5 bases). The CDR3 is made up of 13 amino acids. V dropped 5 bases and J dropped 11 bases, with 19 bases sitting between them. Germline loops: CDR1 MNHEY, CDR2 SMNVEV (reference sequence).

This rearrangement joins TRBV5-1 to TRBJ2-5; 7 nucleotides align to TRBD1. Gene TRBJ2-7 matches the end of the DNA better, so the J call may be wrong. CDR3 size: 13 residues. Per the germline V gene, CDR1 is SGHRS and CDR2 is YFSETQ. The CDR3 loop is CASSPTGRDEQYF. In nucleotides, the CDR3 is TGCGCCAGCAGTCCGACAGGGCGCGACGAGCAGTACTTC.

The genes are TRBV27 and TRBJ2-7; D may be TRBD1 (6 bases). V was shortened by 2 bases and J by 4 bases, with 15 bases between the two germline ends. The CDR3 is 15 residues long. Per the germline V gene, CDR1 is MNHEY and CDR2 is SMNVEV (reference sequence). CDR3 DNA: TGTGCCAGCAGTTTACTGGGCAGGGGTGGGTACGAGCAGTACTTC. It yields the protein CASSLLGRGGYEQYF.

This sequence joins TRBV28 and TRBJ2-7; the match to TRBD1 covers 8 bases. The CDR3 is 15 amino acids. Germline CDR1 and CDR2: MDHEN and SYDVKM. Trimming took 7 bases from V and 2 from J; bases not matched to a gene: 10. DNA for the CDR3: TGTGCCAGCACCCCGCCTCACAGGGGGACCTACGAGCAGTACTTC. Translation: CASTPPHRGTYEQYF.

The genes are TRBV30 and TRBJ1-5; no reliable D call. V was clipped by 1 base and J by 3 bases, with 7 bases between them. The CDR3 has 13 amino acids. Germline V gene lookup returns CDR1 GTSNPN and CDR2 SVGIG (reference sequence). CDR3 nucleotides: TGTGCCTGGAGTGACAGCTTCAATCAGCCCCAGCATTTT. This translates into CAWSDSFNQPQHF.

CDR3: CSAKIHYEQYF. In DNA, the CDR3 is TGCAGTGCGAAAATACACTACGAGCAGTACTTC. The gene calls are TRBV20-1 and TRBJ2-7, with D unresolved. The V gene's germline CDR1 is DFQATT and CDR2 SNEGSKA (reference sequence). The CDR3 consists of 11 residues. V was cut by 6 bases and J by 3 bases, with 9 bases left in between.

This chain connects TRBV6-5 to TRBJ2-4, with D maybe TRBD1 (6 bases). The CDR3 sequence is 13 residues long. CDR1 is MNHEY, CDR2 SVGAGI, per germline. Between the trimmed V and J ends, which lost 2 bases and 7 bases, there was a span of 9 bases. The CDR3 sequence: CASSYDRRNIQYF. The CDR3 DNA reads TGTGCCAGCAGTTACGACAGGAGGAACATTCAGTACTTC.

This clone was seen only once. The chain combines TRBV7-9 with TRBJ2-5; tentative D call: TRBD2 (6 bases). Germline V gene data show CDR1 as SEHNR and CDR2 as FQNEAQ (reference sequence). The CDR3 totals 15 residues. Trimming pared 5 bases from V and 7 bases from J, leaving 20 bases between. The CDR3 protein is CASSPLTSSIRTQYF. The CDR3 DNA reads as TGTGCCAGCAGCCCCCTGACTAGTTCGATACGGACCCAGTACTTC.

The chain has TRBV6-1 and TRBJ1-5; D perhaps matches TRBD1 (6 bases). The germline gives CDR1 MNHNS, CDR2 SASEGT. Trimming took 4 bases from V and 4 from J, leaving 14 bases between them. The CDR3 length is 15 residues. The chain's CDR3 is CASSGYRETNQPQHF. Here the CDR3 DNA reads TGTGCCAGCAGTGGATACAGGGAGACAAATCAGCCCCAGCATTTT.